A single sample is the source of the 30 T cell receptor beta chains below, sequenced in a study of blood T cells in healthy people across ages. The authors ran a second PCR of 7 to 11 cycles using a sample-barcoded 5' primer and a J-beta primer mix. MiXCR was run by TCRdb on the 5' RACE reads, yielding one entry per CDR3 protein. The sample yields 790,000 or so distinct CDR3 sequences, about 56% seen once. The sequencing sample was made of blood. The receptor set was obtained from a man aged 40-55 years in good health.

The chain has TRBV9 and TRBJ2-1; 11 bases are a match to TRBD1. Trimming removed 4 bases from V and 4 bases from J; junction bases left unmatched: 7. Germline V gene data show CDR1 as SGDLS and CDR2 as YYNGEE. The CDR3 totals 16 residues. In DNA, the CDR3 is TGTGCCAGCAGCACCGGTGGACAGGGGGCTTACAATGAGCAGTTCTTC. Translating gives CASSTGGQGAYNEQFF.

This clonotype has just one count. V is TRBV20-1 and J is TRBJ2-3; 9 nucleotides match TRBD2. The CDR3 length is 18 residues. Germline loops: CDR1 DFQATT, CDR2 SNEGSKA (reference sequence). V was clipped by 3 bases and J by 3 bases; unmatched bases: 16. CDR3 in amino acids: CSASATKSSGRVTDTQYF. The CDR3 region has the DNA TGCAGTGCTAGTGCGACCAAAAGTAGCGGGAGAGTAACAGATACGCAGTATTTT.

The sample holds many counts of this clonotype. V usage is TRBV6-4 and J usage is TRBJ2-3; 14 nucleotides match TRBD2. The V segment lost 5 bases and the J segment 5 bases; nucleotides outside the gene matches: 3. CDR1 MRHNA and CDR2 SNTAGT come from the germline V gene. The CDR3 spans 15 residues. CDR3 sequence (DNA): TGTGCCAGCAGTTCCGGGACTAGCGGGGGAGATACGCAGTATTTT. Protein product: CASSSGTSGGDTQYF.

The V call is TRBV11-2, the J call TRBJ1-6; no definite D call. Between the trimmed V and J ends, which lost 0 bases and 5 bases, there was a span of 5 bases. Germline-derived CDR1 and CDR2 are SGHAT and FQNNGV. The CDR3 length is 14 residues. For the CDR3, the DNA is TGTGCCAGCAGCTTAGAGTCAGATAATTCACCCCTCCACTTT. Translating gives CASSLESDNSPLHF.

CDR3 nucleotides: TGCGCCAGCAGCTTGCAACCCTCTAACACTGAAGCTTTCTTT. As protein: CASSLQPSNTEAFF. The rearrangement links TRBV5-1 to TRBJ1-1, with D hard to call. CDR1 and CDR2 from the germline V gene are SGHRS and YFSETQ. V was cut by 1 base and J by 2 bases, with 9 bases left in between. This CDR3 has 14 amino acids.

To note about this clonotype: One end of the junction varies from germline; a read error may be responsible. The CDR3 nucleotides read TGTGCCACCAGTCACAGGGCTGGCTACACCTTC. This encodes CATSHRAGYTF. The gene calls are TRBV28 and TRBJ1-2; D might be TRBD1 (6 bases). CDR1 is MDHEN, CDR2 SYDVKM, per germline. CDR3 size: 11 residues.

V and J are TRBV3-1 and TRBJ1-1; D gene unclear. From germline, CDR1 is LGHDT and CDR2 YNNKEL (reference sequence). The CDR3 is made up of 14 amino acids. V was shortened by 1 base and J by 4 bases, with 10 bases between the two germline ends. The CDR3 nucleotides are TGTGCCAGCAGCCAAGTAGAGGGAGCCACTGAAGCTTTCTTT. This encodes CASSQVEGATEAFF.

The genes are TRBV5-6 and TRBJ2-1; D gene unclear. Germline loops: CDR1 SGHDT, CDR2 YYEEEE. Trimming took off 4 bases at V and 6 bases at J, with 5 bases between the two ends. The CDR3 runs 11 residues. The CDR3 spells CASSKANEQFF. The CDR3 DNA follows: TGTGCCAGCAGCAAAGCCAATGAGCAGTTCTTC.

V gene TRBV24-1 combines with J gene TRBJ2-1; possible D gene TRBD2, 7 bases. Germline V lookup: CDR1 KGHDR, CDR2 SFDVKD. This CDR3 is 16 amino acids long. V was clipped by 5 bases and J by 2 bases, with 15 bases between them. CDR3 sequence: CATSGGGGTPYNEQFF. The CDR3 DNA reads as TGTGCCACCAGTGGGGGAGGGGGGACTCCCTACAATGAGCAGTTCTTC.

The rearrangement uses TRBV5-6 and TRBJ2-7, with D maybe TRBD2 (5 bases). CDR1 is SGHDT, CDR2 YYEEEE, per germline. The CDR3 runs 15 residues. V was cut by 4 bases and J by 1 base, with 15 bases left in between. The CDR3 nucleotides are TGTGCCAGCAGCCTCAAAGGGAGCCAATCCTACGAGCAGTACTTC. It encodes CASSLKGSQSYEQYF.

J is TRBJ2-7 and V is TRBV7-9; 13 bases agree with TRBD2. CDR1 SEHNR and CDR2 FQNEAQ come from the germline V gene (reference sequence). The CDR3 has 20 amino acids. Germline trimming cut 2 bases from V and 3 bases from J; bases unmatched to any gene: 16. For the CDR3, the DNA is TGTGCCAGCAGCTTACTACCCGCGGGACTAGCGGGGCAGGGCTACTACGAGCAGTACTTC. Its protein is CASSLLPAGLAGQGYYEQYF.

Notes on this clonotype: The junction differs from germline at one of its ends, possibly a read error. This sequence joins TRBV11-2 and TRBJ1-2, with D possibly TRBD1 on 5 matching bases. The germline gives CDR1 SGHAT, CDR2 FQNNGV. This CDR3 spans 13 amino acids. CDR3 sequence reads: CASSRRADYGYTF. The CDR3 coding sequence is TGTGCTAGCAGCCGCAGGGCCGACTATGGCTACACCTTC.

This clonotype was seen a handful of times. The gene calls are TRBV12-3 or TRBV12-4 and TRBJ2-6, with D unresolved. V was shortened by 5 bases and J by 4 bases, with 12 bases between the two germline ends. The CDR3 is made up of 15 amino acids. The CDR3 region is CASSVDSRGANVLTF. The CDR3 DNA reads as TGTGCCAGCAGTGTCGACTCGAGGGGGGCCAACGTCCTGACTTTC.

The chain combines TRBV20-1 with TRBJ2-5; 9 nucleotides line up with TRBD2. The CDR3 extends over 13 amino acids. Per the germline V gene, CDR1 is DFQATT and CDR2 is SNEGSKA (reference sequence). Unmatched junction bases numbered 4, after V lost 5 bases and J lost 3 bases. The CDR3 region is CSALPSGKETQYF. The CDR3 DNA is TGCAGTGCTCTACCTAGCGGGAAAGAGACCCAGTACTTC.

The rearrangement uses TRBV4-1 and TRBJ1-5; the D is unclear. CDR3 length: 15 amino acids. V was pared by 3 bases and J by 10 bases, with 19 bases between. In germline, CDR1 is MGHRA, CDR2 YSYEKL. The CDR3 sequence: CASSQAGQAAGPQHF. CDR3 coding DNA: TGCGCCAGCAGCCAGGCTGGGCAGGCCGCGGGTCCCCAGCATTTT.

The CDR3 region is CAISPPAIGTGDHKQYF. DNA for the CDR3: TGTGCCATCAGCCCCCCGGCTATCGGGACAGGGGACCATAAGCAGTACTTC. This chain connects TRBV10-3 to TRBJ2-5; TRBD1 agrees at 10 bases. Germline V CDR1 and CDR2: ENHRY, SYGVKD. The CDR3 loop spans 17 amino acids. Losses at the gene ends were 6 bases for V and 11 bases for J; bases not matched to a gene: 21.

The CDR3 DNA follows: TGCGCCAGCAGCCTATTACTAGCGGGAGCCGCAGATACGCAGTATTTT. This codes for CASSLLLAGAADTQYF. The chain carries TRBV4-3 and TRBJ2-3; 11 bases agree with TRBD2. The CDR3 length is 16 residues. Germline V lookup: CDR1 LGHNA, CDR2 YSLEER. The V gene end was trimmed by 4 bases and the J gene end by 4 bases; junction bases not matched to a gene: 7.

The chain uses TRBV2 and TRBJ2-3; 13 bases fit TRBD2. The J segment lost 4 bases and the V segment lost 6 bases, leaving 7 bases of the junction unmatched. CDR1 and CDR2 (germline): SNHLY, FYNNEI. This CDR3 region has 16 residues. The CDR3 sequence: CASRGLAGFSPDTQYF. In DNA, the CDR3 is TGTGCCAGCAGGGGACTAGCGGGATTCTCTCCAGATACGCAGTATTTT.

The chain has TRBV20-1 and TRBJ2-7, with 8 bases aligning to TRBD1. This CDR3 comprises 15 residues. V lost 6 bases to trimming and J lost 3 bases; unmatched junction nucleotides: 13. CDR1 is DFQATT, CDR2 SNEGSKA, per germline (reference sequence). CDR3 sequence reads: CSAERQGPVVYEQYF. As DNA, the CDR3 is TGCAGTGCAGAGAGACAGGGGCCGGTGGTCTACGAGCAGTACTTC.

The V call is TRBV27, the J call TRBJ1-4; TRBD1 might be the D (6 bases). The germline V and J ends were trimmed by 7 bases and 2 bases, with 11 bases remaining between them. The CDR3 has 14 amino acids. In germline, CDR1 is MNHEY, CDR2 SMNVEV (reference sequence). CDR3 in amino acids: CASTSQGTNEKLFF. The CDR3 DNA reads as TGTGCCAGCACATCTCAGGGGACTAATGAAAAACTGTTTTTT.

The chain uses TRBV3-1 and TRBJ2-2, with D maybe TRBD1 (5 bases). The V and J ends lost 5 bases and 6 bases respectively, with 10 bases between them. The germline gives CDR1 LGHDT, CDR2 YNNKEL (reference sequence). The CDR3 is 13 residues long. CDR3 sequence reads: CASSARVPGELFF. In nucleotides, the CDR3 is TGTGCCAGCAGCGCCAGGGTACCCGGGGAGCTGTTTTTT.

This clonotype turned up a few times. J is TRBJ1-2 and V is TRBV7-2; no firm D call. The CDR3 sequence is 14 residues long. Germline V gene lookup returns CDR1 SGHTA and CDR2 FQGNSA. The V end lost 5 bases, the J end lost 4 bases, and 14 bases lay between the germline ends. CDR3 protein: CASSPWEIGYGYTF. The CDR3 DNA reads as TGTGCCAGCAGCCCATGGGAGATCGGCTATGGCTACACCTTC.

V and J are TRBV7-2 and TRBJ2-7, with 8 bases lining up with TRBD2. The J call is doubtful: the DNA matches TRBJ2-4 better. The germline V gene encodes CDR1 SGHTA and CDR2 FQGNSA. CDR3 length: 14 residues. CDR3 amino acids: CASNPSGGGDIQYF. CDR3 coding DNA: TGTGCCAGCAACCCGAGCGGGGGTGGGGACATTCAGTACTTC.

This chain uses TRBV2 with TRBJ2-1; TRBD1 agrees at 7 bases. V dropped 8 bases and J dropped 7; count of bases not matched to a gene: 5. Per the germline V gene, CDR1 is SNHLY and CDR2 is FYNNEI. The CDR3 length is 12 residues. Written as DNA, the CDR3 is TGTGCCAGCGGTAGACAGGGAAATGAGCAGTTCTTC. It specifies CASGRQGNEQFF.

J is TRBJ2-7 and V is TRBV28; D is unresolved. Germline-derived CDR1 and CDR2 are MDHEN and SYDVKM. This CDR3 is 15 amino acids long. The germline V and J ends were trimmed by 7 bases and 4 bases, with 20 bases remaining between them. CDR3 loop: CASTGRAGRVYEQYF. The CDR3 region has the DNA TGTGCCAGCACCGGCCGGGCCGGTCGGGTTTACGAGCAGTACTTC.

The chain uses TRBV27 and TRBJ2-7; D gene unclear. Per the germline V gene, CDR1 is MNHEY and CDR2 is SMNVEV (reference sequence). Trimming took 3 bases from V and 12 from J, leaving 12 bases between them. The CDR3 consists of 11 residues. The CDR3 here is CASSLARVPYF. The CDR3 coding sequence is TGTGCCAGCAGTTTGGCAAGAGTCCCGTACTTC.

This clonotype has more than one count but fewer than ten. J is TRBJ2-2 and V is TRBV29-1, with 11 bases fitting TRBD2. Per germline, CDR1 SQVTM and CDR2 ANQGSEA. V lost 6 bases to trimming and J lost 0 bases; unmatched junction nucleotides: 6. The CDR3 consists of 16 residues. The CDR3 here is CSVTGTSGANTGELFF. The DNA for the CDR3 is TGCAGCGTGACCGGGACTAGCGGCGCGAACACCGGGGAGCTGTTTTTT.

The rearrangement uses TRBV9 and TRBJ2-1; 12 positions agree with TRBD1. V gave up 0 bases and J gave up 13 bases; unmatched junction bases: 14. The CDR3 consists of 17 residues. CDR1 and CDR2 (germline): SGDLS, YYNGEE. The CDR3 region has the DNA TGTGCCAGCAGCGTAGGGGGGACAGGGGGCATTGGGGAGACCCAGTTCTTC. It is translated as CASSVGGTGGIGETQFF.

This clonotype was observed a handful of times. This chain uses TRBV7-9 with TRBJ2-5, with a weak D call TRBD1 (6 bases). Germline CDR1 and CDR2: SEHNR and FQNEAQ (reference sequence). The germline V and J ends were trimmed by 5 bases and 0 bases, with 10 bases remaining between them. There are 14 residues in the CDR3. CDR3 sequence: CASSGQRYQETQYF. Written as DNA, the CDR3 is TGTGCCAGCAGCGGACAGCGGTACCAAGAGACCCAGTACTTC.

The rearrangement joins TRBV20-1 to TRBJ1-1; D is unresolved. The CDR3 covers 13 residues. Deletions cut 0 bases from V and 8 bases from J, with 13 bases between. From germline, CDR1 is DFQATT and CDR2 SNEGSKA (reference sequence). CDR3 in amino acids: CSAREQMDSEAFF. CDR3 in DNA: TGCAGTGCTAGAGAACAAATGGACTCAGAAGCTTTCTTT.